This T cell receptor (beta chain) was sequenced in a study of Ad26.COV2.S vaccination and SARS-CoV-2 variants. Clones were read by immunoSEQ multiplex PCR, and TCRdb kept only the in-frame ones, dropping some. The sample lists just under 250,000 clones; 88% were seen once. The treatment was: some 19 received Ad26.COV2.S at low or high dose, single or two shots; about 5 received placebo; per-sample allocation not given. At day 63 after the first vaccine or placebo injection, samples were drawn. A remark on this clone: Its antigen is unknown.

From germline, CDR1 is SGHAT and CDR2 FQNNGV. This CDR3 has 14 amino acids. Trimming removed 3 bases from V and 7 bases from J, with 15 bases in between. Study-wide results and limits: There was a possibility that the TCR breadth and depth analyses underestimated total T cell responses.

The rearrangement uses TRBV11-2 and TRBJ1-1, with D perhaps matching TRBD1 (6 bases). This TCR was recovered from a person aged 18-65 years who received the Ad26.COV2.S COVID-19 vaccine or a placebo. Sample: peripheral blood, taken in a trial of Ad26.COV2.S vaccine versus placebo. The CDR3 region is CASSLFTGTGEAFF. CDR3 DNA sequence: TGTGCCAGCAGCTTGTTTACAGGGACTGGTGAAGCTTTCTTT.